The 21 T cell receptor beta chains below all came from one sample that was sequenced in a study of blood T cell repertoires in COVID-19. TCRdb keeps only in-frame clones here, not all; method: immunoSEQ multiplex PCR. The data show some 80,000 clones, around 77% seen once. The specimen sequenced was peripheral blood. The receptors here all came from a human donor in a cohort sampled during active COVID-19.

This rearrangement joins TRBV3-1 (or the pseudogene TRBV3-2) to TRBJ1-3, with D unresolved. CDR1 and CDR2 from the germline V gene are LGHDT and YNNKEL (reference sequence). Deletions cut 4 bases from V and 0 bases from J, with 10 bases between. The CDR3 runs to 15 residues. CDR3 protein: CASSPSGISGNTIYF. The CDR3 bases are TGTGCCAGCAGCCCCTCGGGGATCTCTGGAAACACCATATATTTT.

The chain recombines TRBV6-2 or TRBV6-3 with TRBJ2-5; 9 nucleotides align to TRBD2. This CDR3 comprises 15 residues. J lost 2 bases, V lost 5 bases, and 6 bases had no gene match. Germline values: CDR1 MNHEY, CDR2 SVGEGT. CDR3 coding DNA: TGTGCCAGCAGTCGCCGTACTAGCGGGCAAGAGACCCAGTACTTC. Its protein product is CASSRRTSGQETQYF.

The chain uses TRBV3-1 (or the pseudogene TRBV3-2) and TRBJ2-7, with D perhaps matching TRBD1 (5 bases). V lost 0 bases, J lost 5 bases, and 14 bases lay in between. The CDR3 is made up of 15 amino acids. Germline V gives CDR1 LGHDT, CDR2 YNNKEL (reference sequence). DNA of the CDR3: TGTGCCAGCAGCCAAGATCCAACAGGATATGACGAGCAGTACTTC. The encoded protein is CASSQDPTGYDEQYF.

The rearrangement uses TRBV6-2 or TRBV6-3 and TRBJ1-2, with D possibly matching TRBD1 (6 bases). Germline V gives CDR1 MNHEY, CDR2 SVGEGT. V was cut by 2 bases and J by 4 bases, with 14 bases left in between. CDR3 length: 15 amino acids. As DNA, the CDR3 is TGTGCCAGCAGTTACACAGCAGGGGCCGCCTATGGCTACACCTTC. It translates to CASSYTAGAAYGYTF.

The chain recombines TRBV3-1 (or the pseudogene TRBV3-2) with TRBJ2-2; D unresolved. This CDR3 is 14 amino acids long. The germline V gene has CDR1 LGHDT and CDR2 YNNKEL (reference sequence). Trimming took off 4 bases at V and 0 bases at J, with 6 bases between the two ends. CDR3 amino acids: CASSPSSNTGELFF. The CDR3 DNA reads TGTGCCAGCAGCCCGTCCTCGAACACCGGGGAGCTGTTTTTT.

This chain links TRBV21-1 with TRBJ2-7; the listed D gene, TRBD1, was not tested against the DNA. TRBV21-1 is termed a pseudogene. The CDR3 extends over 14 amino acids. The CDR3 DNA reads TGTGCCAGCAGCAAAGGACAGGGGGCCTACGAGCAGTACTTC. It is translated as CASSKGQGAYEQYF.

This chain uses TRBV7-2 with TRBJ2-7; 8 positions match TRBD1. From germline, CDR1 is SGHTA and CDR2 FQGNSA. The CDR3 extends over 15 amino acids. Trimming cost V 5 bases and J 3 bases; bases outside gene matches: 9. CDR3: CASSVRQGMNYEQYF. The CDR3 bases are TGTGCCAGCAGCGTCCGACAGGGGATGAACTACGAGCAGTACTTC.

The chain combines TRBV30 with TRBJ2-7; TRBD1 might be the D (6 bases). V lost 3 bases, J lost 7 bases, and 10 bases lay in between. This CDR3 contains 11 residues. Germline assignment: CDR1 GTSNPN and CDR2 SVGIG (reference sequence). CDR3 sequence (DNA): TGTGCCTGGAGCACAGGGTTGGAGCAGTACTTC. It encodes CAWSTGLEQYF.

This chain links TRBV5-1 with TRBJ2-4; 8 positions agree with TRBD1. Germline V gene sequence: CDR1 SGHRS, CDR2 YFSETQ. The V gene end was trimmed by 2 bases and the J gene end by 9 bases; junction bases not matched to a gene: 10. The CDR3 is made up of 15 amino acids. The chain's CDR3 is CASSLIGQGGSIQYF. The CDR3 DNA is TGCGCCAGCAGCTTAATCGGACAGGGAGGAAGCATTCAGTACTTC.

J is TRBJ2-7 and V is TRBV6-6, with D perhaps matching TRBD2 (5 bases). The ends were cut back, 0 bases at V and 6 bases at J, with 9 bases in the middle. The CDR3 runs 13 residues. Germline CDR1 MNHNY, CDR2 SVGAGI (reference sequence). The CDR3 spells CASSYSSEGEQYF. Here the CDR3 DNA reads TGTGCCAGCAGTTACTCCAGTGAGGGCGAGCAGTACTTC.

The CDR3 region is CASSPTGIHEQYF. CDR3 nucleotide sequence: TGTGCCAGCAGCCCGACAGGGATCCACGAGCAGTACTTC. The V gene is TRBV3-1 (or the pseudogene TRBV3-2), the J gene TRBJ2-7; 7 bases are a match to TRBD1. V dropped 4 bases and J dropped 5; count of bases not matched to a gene: 5. Germline values: CDR1 LGHDT, CDR2 YNNKEL (reference sequence). The CDR3 is 13 residues long.

The CDR3 DNA is TGCGCCAGCAGCCAAGATCTAGCGGGGGGCCACAAGGGAGATACGCAGTATTTT. It yields the protein CASSQDLAGGHKGDTQYF. The rearrangement uses TRBV4-3 and TRBJ2-3, with 11 positions matching TRBD2. The CDR3 runs 18 residues. Looked up from germline, CDR1 is LGHNA and CDR2 is YSLEER. V lost 0 bases to trimming and J lost 5 bases; unmatched junction nucleotides: 10.

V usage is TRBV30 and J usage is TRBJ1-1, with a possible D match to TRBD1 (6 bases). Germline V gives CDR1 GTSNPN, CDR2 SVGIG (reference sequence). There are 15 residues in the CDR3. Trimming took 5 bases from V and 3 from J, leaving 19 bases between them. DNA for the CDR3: TGTGCCTGGTCCGTCGGGGGGGCTGGAGACACTGAAGCTTTCTTT. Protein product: CAWSVGGAGDTEAFF. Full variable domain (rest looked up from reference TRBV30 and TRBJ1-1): SQTIHQWPATLVQPVGSPLSLECTVEGTSNPNLYWYRQAAGRGLQLLFYSVGIGQISSEVPQNLSASRPQDRQFILSSKKLLLSDSGFYLCAWSVGGAGDTEAFFGQGTRLTVV.

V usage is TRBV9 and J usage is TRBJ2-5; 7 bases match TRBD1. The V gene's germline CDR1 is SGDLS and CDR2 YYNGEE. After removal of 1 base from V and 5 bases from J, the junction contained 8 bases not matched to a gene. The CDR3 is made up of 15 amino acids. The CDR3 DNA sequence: TGTGCCAGCAGCGTAAAAACAGGGGTCCGGGAGACCCAGTACTTC. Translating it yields CASSVKTGVRETQYF. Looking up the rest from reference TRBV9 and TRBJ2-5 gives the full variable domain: DSGVTQTPKHLITATGQRVTLRCSPRSGDLSVYWYQQSLDQGLQFLIQYYNGEERAKGNILERFSAQQFPDLHSELNLSSLELGDSALYFCASSVKTGVRETQYFGPGTRLLVL.

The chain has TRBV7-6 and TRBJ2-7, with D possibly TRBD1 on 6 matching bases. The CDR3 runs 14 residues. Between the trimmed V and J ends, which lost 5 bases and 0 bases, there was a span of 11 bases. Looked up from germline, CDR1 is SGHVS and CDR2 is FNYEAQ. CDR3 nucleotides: TGTGCCAGCAGCCCCGGACAGAGCTCCTACGAGCAGTACTTC. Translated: CASSPGQSSYEQYF.

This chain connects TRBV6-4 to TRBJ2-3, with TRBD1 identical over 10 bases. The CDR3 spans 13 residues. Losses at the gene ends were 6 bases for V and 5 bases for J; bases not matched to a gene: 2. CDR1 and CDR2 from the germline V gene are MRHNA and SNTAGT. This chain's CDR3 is CASSRDRGDTQYF. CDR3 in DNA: TGTGCCAGCAGCCGGGACAGGGGAGATACGCAGTATTTT.

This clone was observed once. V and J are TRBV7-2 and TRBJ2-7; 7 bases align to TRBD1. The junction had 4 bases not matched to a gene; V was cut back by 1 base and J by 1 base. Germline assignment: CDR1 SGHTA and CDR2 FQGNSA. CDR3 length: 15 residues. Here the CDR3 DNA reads TGTGCCAGCAGCTTAGTGGGGACAGAATCCTACGAGCAGTACTTC. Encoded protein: CASSLVGTESYEQYF.

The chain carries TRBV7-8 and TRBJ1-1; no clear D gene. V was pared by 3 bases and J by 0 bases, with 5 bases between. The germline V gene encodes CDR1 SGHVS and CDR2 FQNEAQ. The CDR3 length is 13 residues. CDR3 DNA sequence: TGTGCCAGCAGCTTGACAATGAACACTGAAGCTTTCTTT. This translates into CASSLTMNTEAFF.

CDR3 protein: CATSRMRTNTGELFF. The CDR3 DNA reads as TGTGCCACCAGCCGCATGCGTACGAACACCGGGGAGCTGTTTTTT. The chain links TRBV6-5 to TRBJ2-2; D is ambiguous. CDR3 length: 15 residues. The V end lost 10 bases, the J end lost 0 bases, and 15 bases lay between the germline ends. In germline, CDR1 is MNHEY, CDR2 SVGAGI.

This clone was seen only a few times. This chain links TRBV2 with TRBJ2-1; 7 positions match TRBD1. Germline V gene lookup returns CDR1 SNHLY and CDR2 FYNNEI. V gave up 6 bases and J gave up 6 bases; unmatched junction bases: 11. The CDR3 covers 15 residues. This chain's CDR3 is CASRLGEGASNEQFF. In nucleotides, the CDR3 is TGTGCCAGCAGGCTGGGAGAGGGGGCATCCAATGAGCAGTTCTTC.

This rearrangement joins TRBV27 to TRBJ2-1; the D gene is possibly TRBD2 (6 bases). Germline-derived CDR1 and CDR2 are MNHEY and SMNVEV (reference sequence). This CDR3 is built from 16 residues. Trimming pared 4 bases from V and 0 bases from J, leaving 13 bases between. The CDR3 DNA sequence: TGTGCCAGCAGTTCCCGGGTAGCGGTCTCCTACAATGAGCAGTTCTTC. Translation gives CASSSRVAVSYNEQFF.